What follows is one T cell receptor beta chain and its context. Its antigen is undetermined. The data belong to a study of T cell responses to AZD1222 COVID-19 vaccine. The CDR3 is made up of 15 amino acids. V lost 4 bases to trimming and J lost 5 bases, with 12 bases between them. Germline lookup yields CDR1 SGHVS and CDR2 FQNEAQ. Notes on the study in general: Nearly half of spike-specific TCRs reportedly target unmutated variant regions. No repertoire was sampled before or during the peak T cell response, only after it. Rises in breadth and depth of Spike-specific TCRs came after two AZD1222 doses.

The assay was immunoSEQ multiplex PCR, and TCRdb's table has in-frame clones only and misses some. The data contain about 96,000 clones, approximately 87% of them singletons. The sequence was collected from an adult in good health. The genes are TRBV7-8 and TRBJ1-6; possible D gene TRBD1, 6 bases. The specimen was peripheral blood, collected on day 0 of AZD1222 vaccination. CDR3 loop: CASSSRTANNSPLHF. Written as DNA, the CDR3 is TGTGCCAGCAGCTCAAGGACAGCCAATAATTCACCCCTCCACTTT.